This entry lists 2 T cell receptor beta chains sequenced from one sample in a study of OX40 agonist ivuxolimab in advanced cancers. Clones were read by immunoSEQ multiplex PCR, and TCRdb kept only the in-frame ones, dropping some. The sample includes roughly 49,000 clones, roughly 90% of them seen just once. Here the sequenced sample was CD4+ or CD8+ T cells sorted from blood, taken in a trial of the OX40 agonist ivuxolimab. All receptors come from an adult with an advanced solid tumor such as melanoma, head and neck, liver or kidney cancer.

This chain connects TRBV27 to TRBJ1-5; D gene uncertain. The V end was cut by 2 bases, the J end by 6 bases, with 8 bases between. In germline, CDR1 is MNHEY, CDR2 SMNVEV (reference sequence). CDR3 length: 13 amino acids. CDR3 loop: CASSLRVGQPQHF. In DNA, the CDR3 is TGTGCCAGCAGTTTACGGGTGGGTCAGCCCCAGCATTTT.

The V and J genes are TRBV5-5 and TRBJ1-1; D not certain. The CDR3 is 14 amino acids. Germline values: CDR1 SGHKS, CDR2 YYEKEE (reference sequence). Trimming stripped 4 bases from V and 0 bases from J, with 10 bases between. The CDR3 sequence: CASSPARVNTEAFF. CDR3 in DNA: TGTGCCAGCAGCCCGGCGAGGGTGAACACTGAAGCTTTCTTT.